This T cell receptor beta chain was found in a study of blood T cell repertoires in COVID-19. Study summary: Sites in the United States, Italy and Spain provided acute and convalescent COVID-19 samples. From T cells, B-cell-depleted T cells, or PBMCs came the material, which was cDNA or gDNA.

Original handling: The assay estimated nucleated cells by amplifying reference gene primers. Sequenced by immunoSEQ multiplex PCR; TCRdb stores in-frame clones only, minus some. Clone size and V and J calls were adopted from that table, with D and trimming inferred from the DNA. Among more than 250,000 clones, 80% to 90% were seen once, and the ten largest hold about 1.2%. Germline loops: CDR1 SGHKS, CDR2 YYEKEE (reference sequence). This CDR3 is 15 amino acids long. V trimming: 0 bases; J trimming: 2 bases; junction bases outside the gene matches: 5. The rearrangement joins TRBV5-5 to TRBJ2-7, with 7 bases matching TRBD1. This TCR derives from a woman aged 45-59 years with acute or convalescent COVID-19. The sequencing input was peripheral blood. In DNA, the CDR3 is TGTGCCAGCAGCTTGGTGGGCCAGGGGGCCTACGAGCAGTACGTC. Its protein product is CASSLVGQGAYEQYV.